This T cell receptor (beta chain) originates from a study of blood T cells in healthy people across ages. Study information: Template-switching capture recovered about one barcoded beta molecule per two T cells.

PCR was performed a second time for about 7 to 11 cycles using a sample-barcoded 5' primer and a J-beta primer mix. Each of the cDNA molecules was tagged by a template-switch adaptor with 12 random nucleotides. TCRdb reprocessed the 5' RACE reads via MiXCR and lists one record per CDR3 protein. The sample has about 1,500,000 distinct CDR3 sequences, under 30% seen once; the top ten hold 7.7%. Turning to this clonotype: The antigen is not known.

General study findings and limits: Per million T cells, the diversity of TCR beta decreased roughly linearly as age advanced.

Specimen: blood. This clonotype originated in a young woman in good health.

The DNA of the CDR3 is TGCAGCGTTGTTGGGGCCGAGGGGATTTCCCAGTACTTC. Its translation is CSVVGAEGISQYF. The V call is TRBV29-1, the J call TRBJ2-5; D might be TRBD1 or TRBD2, each matching 5 bases. Trimming took 4 bases from V and 9 from J, leaving 18 bases between them. The CDR3 is 13 residues long. Per germline, CDR1 SQVTM and CDR2 ANQGSEA.